The clone carrying this T cell receptor (beta chain) was picked up many times. Its target is not known. The time point: newly diagnosed GD, antithyroid drugs for less than 3 months. Preparation of the TCR library used RNA extracted from PBMCs. An endocrinology department in Xi'an, China, recruited the patients. This specimen belongs to a study of regulatory T cells in long-lasting Graves disease. Study findings and constraints: Sharing of public clonotypes was greater in persistent patients (approximately 2,700) than in new patients (roughly 880). Newly diagnosed disease favored TRBV20-1 and TRBJ2-1 over persistent disease.

V shed 0 bases and J shed 1 base, with 7 bases lying between them. Germline-derived CDR1 and CDR2 are SGHAT and FQNNGV. This CDR3 is 15 amino acids long. Both iRepertoire HTBI primers and Arm-PCR of CDR3 regions were used to build the TCR beta libraries. TCRdb called the multiplex PCR reads again in MiXCR, with one record for every CDR3 protein. The sample carries some 250,000 distinct CDR3 sequences, about 18% recorded once. The sequencing used peripheral blood mononuclear cells (PBMCs), collected at new diagnosis, from a patient treated with antithyroid drugs. The source of this sequence is a female donor with Graves disease. This sequence joins TRBV11-2 and TRBJ1-5; D is perhaps TRBD1 (6 bases). CDR3 nucleotide sequence: TGTGCCAGCAGCTTAGAAAGGGGGAGCAATCAGCCCCAGCATTTT. Amino acids: CASSLERGSNQPQHF.